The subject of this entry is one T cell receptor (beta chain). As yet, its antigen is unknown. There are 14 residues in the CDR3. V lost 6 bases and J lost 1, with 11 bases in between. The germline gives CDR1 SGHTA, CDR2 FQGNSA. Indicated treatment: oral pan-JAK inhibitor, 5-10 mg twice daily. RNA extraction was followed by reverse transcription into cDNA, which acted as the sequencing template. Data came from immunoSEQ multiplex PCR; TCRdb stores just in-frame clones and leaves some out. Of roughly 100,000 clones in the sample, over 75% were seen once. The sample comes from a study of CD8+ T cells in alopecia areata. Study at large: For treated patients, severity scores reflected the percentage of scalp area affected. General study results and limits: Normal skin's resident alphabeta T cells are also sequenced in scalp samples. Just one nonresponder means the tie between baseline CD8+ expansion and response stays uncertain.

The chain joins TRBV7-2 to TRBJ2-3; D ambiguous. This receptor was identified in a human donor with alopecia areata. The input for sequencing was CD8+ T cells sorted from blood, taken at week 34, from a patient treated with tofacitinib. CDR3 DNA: TGTGCCAGCAGTGAGTGGCAGGGCACAGATACGCAGTATTTT. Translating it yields CASSEWQGTDTQYF.